The 19 T cell receptor beta chains listed next were all sequenced from one sample in a study of tumor and adjacent non-tumor tissue in lung cancer. RNA was extracted from bulk tissue without any cell sorting. Distant lung tissue was collected more than 3 cm away from the tumor edge. A modified ARM-PCR protocol with three rounds of nested PCR amplified TCRbeta. Each CDR3 protein gets one entry after TCRdb re-called the multiplex PCR reads with MiXCR. The table includes roughly 44,000 distinct CDR3 sequences, around 67% detected once. The sample was distant non-tumor lung tissue. The receptors derive from a woman aged 35 to 49 with non-small cell lung cancer.

Of note for this clonotype: A junction boundary mismatches the germline segment, possibly from a read error. The rearrangement links TRBV12-3 or TRBV12-4 to TRBJ2-7, with D possibly TRBD2 on 7 matching bases. The CDR3 spans 14 residues. The CDR3 nucleotides read TGTGCCAGCAGTTTAGCGGGGGGGCCCTATGAGCGGTACTTC. This translates into CASSLAGGPYERYF.

With respect to this clonotype: One end of the junction is discordant with germline, which a read error may explain. The chain recombines TRBV6-5 with TRBJ2-2; 8 nucleotides match TRBD1. The CDR3 runs to 14 residues. Germline CDR1 MNHEY, CDR2 SVGAGI. The CDR3 sequence is CASSPSGGTGELFF. CDR3 in DNA: TGTGCCAGCAGCCCGTCAGGGGGCACCGGGGAACTGTTTTTT.

This clonotype has more than one count but fewer than ten. Germline is not matched at one junction end, which may reflect a read error. Here the CDR3 DNA reads TGTGCCGGCAGTTACCTGGGACAAGTGAACACCGGGGAACTGTTTTTT. Its protein is CAGSYLGQVNTGELFF. The J gene is TRBJ2-2, the V gene TRBV6-5; D might be TRBD1 (6 bases). CDR3 length: 16 amino acids. The V gene's germline CDR1 is MNHEY and CDR2 SVGAGI.

Comments on this clonotype: One end of the junction does not line up with germline, which may come from a read error. The chain carries TRBV11-2 and TRBJ2-2, with TRBD1 as a possible D gene (5 bases). CDR3 length: 15 residues. The germline V gene has CDR1 SGHAT and CDR2 FQNNGV. The CDR3 reads CASGHNPEPTGEPFF. The DNA of the CDR3 is TGTGCCAGCGGACACAACCCGGAACCCACCGGAGAGCCGTTTTTT.

As to this clonotype: The junction departs from the called germline gene at one end, perhaps through a read error. The chain uses TRBV4-1 and TRBJ1-2, with D hard to call. The length of the CDR3 is 14 residues. Germline CDR1 is MGHRA and CDR2 is YSYEKL. Here the CDR3 DNA reads TGCGCCAGCAGCCAAGTGCGGGGTGACCATAGCTATACCTTC. Translating gives CASSQVRGDHSYTF.

This clonotype was observed once. V is TRBV6-4 and J is TRBJ2-2; no reliable D call. With 5 bases removed from V and 0 bases from J, the gap between germline ends came to 4 bases. CDR3 length: 13 residues. Germline V CDR1 and CDR2: MRHNA, SNTAGT. The CDR3 loop reads CASSIANTGELFF. DNA for the CDR3: TGTGCCAGCAGTATAGCGAACACCGGGGAGCTGTTTTTT.

As for this clonotype: A much larger clone sits a single nucleotide away, making a read error possible. V is TRBV28 and J is TRBJ2-6; no reliable D call. Germline-derived CDR1 and CDR2 are MDHEN and SYDVKM. The CDR3 contains 13 residues. V dropped 7 bases and J dropped 6 bases, with 10 bases sitting between them. The CDR3 DNA follows: TGTGCCAGCACCCTCCCCGAGGCCAACGTCCTGACTTTC. It translates to CASTLPEANVLTF.

This clonotype is deemed medium-sized (0.01 to 0.1%). V usage is TRBV11-1 and J usage is TRBJ2-2; the match to TRBD2 covers 10 bases. The CDR3 contains 17 residues. CDR1 is SGHAT and CDR2 is FQDESV in the germline V gene (reference sequence). J was trimmed by 6 bases and V by 5 bases; bases with no gene match: 12. The CDR3 bases are TGTGCCAGCAGCCTAAATCTCCTAGCGGGAGCAGCCGGGGAGCTGTTTTTT. Amino acid sequence: CASSLNLLAGAAGELFF.

Many counts were recorded for this clonotype. The chain has TRBV6-5 and TRBJ1-3; a possible D gene is TRBD1 (5 bases). V was clipped by 5 bases and J by 1 base, with 15 bases between them. Germline loops: CDR1 MNHEY, CDR2 SVGAGI. This CDR3 contains 16 residues. CDR3 bases: TGTGCCAGCAGTGCGCGGGACTTCCAATCTGGAAACACCATATATTTT. It translates to CASSARDFQSGNTIYF.

The V and J genes are TRBV30 and TRBJ2-7, with TRBD1 identical over 7 bases. The CDR3 is made up of 15 amino acids. V dropped 5 bases and J dropped 2; count of bases not matched to a gene: 12. Germline V lookup: CDR1 GTSNPN, CDR2 SVGIG (reference sequence). The CDR3 loop reads CAWGRPDRVTYEQYF. The DNA of the CDR3 is TGTGCCTGGGGTCGCCCTGACAGGGTCACCTACGAGCAGTACTTC.

The chain couples TRBV6-5 to TRBJ2-4; 7 nucleotides agree with TRBD2. This CDR3 has 16 amino acids. Looked up from germline, CDR1 is MNHEY and CDR2 is SVGAGI. In DNA form, the CDR3 reads TGTATCAGCAGTTACCGCGGGAGCTCGGGGCGGGACATTCAGTACTTC. Amino acid sequence: CISSYRGSSGRDIQYF.

Worth noting for this clonotype: The CDR3 carries no conserved terminal phenylalanine or tryptophan, so it likely arises from a read error. The chain links TRBV5-1 to TRBJ2-3; the match to TRBD2 covers 7 bases. Germline lookup yields CDR1 SGHRS and CDR2 YFSETQ. V shed 4 bases and J 2 bases; nucleotides not matched to a gene: 4. CDR3 size: 14 residues. The CDR3 here is CASSGGGPTDTQYL. CDR3 in DNA: TGCGCCAGCAGCGGGGGGGGACCCACAGATACGCAGTATCTT.

On this clonotype itself: Given a much more abundant clone one base away, this may be a read error. The chain combines TRBV20-1 with TRBJ2-7; D is perhaps TRBD2 (6 bases). CDR3 length equals 14 residues. Germline lookup yields CDR1 DFQATT and CDR2 SNEGSKA (reference sequence). The CDR3 is CRARRRDSSYEQYF. The CDR3 DNA reads as TGCAGAGCTAGACGCCGGGACTCAAGTTACGAGCAGTACTTC.

This clonotype was detected a few times. The CDR3 ends on some other residue instead of the conserved phenylalanine or tryptophan, so this is likely a read error. CDR3 amino acids: CASSQGSDNNQPQHS. The CDR3, as DNA: TGTGCCAGCAGCCAGGGGTCTGACAACAATCAGCCCCAGCATTCT. The V call is TRBV11-3, the J call TRBJ1-5, with a weak D call TRBD1 (6 bases). The V and J ends lost 5 bases and 3 bases respectively, with 14 bases between them. The germline CDR1 and CDR2 sequences are SGHNT and YENEEA. The length of the CDR3 is 15 residues.

J is TRBJ1-5 and V is TRBV6-6; TRBD1 matches 10 bases. V lost 4 bases and J lost 5; bases outside the gene matches: 11. This CDR3 is built from 17 residues. CDR1 and CDR2 from the germline V gene are MNHNY and SVGAGI (reference sequence). DNA of the CDR3: TGTGCCAGCAGTTCTACCCCCGGCGGACAGGGGGATCAGCCCCAGCATTTT. This sequence encodes CASSSTPGGQGDQPQHF.

V usage is TRBV20-1 and J usage is TRBJ2-7; 12 bases line up with TRBD1. Germline CDR1 DFQATT, CDR2 SNEGSKA (reference sequence). CDR3 size: 16 residues. V gave up 0 bases and J gave up 11 bases; unmatched junction bases: 14. The chain's CDR3 is CSARDVLGQGANEEYF. The CDR3 DNA reads TGCAGTGCTAGAGATGTGTTGGGACAGGGGGCGAATGAGGAGTACTTC.

In this sample, this clonotype turned up many times. The chain links TRBV28 to TRBJ1-2; D is perhaps TRBD1 (5 bases). With 2 bases removed from V and 5 bases from J, the gap between germline ends came to 18 bases. Germline-derived CDR1 and CDR2 are MDHEN and SYDVKM. The CDR3 is 16 residues long. The CDR3 DNA sequence: TGTGCCAGCAGTTTAGGGGGACGGACGCCCCAGTATGGCTACACCTTC. Protein sequence: CASSLGGRTPQYGYTF.

This rearrangement joins TRBV28 to TRBJ2-1, with 7 bases aligning to TRBD1. The ends lost 3 bases at V and 3 bases at J; junction bases unmatched: 14. This CDR3 spans 18 amino acids. The germline gives CDR1 MDHEN, CDR2 SYDVKM. CDR3 in amino acids: CASSLFTYRGEFYNEQFF. The CDR3 DNA sequence: TGTGCCAGCAGTTTGTTCACATACAGGGGAGAATTCTACAATGAGCAGTTCTTC.

About this clonotype: Relative to the germline gene, one junction end is altered; a read error may explain this. V gene TRBV6-1 combines with J gene TRBJ1-6, with no clear D. From germline, CDR1 is MNHNS and CDR2 SASEGT. The CDR3 sequence is 14 residues long. The CDR3 is CASSETSYNSPLHF. In nucleotides, the CDR3 is TGTGCCAGCAGTGAGACCAGCTATAATTCACCTCTCCATTTT.